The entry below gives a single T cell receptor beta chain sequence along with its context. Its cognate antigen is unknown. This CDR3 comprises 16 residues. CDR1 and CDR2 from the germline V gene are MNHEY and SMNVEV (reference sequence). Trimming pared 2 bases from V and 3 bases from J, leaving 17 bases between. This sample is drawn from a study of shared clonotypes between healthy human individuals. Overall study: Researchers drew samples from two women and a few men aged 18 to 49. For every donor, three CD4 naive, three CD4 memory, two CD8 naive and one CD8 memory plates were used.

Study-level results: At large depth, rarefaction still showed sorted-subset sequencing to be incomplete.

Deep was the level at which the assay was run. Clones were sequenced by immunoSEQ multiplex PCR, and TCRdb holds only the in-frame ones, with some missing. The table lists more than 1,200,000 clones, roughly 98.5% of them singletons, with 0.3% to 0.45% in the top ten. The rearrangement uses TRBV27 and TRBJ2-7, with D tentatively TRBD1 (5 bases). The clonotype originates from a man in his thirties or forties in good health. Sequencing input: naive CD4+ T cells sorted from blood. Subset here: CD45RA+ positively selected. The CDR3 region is CASSLVSAGMNYEQYF. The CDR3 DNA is TGTGCCAGCAGTTTAGTCAGTGCAGGGATGAACTACGAGCAGTACTTC.